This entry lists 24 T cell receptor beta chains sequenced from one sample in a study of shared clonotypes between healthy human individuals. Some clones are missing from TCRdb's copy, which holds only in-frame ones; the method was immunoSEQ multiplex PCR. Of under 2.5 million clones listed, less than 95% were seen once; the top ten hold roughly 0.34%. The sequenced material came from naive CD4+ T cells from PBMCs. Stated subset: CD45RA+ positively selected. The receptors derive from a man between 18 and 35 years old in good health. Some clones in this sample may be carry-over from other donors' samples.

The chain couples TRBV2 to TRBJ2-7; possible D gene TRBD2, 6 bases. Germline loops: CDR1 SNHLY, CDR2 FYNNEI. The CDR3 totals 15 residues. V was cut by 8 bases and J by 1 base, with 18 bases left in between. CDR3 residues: CASRIVGGPSYEQYF. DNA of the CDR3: TGTGCCAGCCGTATCGTAGGAGGGCCTTCCTACGAGCAGTACTTC.

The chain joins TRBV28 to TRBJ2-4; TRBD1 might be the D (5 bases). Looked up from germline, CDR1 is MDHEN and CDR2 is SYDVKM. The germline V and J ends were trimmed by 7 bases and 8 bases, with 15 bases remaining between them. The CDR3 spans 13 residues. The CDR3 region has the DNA TGTGCCAGCACCCCTGGCAGGGATGACATTCAGTACTTC. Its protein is CASTPGRDDIQYF.

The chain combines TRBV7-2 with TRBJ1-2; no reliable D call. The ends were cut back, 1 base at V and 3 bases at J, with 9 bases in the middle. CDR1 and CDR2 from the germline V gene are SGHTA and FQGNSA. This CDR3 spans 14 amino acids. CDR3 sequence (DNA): TGTGCCAGCAGCTTAGTAATGGCATACTATGGCTACACCTTC. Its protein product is CASSLVMAYYGYTF.

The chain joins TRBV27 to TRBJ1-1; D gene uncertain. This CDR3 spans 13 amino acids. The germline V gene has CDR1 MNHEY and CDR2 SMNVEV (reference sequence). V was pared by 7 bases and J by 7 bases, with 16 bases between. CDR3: CASKSTSPVEAFF. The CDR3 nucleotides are TGTGCCAGCAAGTCAACCAGCCCAGTTGAAGCTTTCTTT.

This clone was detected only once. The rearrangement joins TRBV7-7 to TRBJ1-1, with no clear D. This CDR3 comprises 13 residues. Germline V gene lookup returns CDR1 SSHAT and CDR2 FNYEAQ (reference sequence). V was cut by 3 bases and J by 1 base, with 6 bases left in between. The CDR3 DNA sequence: TGTGCCAGCAGCTTGGAAAGGAACACTGAAGCTTTCTTT. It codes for CASSLERNTEAFF.

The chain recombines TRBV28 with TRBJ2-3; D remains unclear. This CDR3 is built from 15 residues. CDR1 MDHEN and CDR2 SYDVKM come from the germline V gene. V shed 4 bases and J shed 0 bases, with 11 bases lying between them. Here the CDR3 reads CASSSLGISTDTQYF. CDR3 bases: TGTGCCAGCAGTTCCTTAGGGATCAGCACAGATACGCAGTATTTT.

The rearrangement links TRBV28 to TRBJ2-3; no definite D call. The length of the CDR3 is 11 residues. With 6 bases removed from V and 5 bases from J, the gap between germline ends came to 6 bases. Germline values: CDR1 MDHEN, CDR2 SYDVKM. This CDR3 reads CASRFKDTQYF. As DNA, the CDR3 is TGTGCCAGCAGGTTTAAAGATACGCAGTATTTT. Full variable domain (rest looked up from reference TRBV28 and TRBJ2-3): DVKVTQSSRYLVKRTGEKVFLECVQDMDHENMFWYRQDPGLGLRLIYFSYDVKMKEKGDIPEGYSVSREKKERFSLILESASTNQTSMYLCASRFKDTQYFGPGTRLTVL.

CDR3 amino acids: CASSFDRGLETQYF. CDR3 sequence (DNA): TGTGCCAGCAGTTTCGACCGGGGGCTCGAGACCCAGTACTTC. The rearrangement links TRBV6-6 to TRBJ2-5; the D call may be TRBD1 or TRBD2 (6 bases each). This CDR3 is 14 amino acids long. In germline, CDR1 is MNHNY, CDR2 SVGAGI (reference sequence). V was shortened by 4 bases and J by 5 bases, with 14 bases between the two germline ends.

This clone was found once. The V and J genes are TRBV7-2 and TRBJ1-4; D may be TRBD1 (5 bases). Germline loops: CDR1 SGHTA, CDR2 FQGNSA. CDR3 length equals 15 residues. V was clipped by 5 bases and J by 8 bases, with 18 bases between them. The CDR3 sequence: CASSALGGVGEKLFF. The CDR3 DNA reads TGTGCCAGCAGCGCCCTCGGGGGGGTCGGAGAAAAACTGTTTTTT.

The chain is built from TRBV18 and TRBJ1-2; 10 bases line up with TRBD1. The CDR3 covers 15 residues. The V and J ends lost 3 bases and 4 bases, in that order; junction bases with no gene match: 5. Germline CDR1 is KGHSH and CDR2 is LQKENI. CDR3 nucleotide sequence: TGTGCCAGCTCACCGACAGGGGGCGACCCCTATGGCTACACCTTC. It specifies CASSPTGGDPYGYTF.

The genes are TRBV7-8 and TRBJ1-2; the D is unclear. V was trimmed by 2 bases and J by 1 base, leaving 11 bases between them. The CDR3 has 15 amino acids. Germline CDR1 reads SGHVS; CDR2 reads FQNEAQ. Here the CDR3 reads CASSLRVSVNYGYTF. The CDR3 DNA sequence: TGTGCCAGCAGCTTAAGGGTTTCAGTTAACTATGGCTACACCTTC.

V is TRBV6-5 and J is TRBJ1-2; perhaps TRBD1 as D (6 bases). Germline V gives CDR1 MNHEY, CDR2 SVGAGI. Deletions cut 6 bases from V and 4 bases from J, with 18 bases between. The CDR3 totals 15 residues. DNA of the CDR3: TGTGCCAGCAGCCCCTACAGGGATGCTGGCTATGGCTACACCTTC. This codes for CASSPYRDAGYGYTF.

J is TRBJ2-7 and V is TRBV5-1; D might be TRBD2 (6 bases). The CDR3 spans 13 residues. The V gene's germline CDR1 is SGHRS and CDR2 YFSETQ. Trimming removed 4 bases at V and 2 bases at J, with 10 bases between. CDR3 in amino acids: CASSTSFTYEQYF. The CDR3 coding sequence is TGCGCCAGCAGCACTAGCTTCACCTACGAGCAGTACTTC.

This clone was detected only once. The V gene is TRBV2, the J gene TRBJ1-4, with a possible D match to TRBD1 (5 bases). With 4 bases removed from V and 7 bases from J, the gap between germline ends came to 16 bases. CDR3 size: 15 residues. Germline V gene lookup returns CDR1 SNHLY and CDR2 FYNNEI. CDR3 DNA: TGTGCCAGCAGTGGTCAAGGGGAGGGGAGTGAAAAACTGTTTTTT. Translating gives CASSGQGEGSEKLFF. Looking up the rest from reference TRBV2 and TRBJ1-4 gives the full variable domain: EPEVTQTPSHQVTQMGQEVILRCVPISNHLYFYWYRQILGQKVEFLVSFYNNEISEKSEIFDDQFSVERPDGSNFTLKIRSTKLEDSAMYFCASSGQGEGSEKLFFGSGTQLSVL.

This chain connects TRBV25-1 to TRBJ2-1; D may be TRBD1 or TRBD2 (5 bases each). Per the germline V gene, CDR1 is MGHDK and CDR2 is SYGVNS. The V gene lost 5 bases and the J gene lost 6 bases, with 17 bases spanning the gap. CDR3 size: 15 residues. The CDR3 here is CASSPTGPPFNEQFF. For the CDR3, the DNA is TGTGCCAGCAGTCCCACGGGACCTCCCTTCAATGAGCAGTTCTTC.

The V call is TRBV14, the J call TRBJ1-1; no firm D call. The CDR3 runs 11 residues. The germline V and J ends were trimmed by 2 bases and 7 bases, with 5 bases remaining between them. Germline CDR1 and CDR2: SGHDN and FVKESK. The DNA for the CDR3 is TGTGCCAGCAGCCAATACAGTGAAGCTTTCTTT. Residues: CASSQYSEAFF.

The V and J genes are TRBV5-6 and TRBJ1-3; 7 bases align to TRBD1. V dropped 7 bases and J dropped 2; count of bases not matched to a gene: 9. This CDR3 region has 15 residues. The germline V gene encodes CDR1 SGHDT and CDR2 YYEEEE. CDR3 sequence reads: CASAPGGTAGNTIYF. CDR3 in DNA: TGTGCCAGCGCACCGGGGGGGACAGCTGGAAACACCATATATTTT.

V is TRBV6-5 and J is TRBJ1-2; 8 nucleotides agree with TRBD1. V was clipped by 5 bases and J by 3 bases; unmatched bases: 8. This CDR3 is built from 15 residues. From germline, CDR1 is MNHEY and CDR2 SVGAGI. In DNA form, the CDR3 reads TGTGCCAGCAGTCCCGGGACAGGAGGTTACTATGGCTACACCTTC. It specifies CASSPGTGGYYGYTF.

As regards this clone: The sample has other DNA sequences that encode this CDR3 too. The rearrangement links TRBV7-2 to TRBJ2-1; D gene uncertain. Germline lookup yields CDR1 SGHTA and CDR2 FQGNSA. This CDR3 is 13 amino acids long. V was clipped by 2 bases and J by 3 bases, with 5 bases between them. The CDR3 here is CASSLTSYNEQFF. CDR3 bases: TGTGCCAGCAGCTTAACGAGCTACAATGAGCAGTTCTTC.

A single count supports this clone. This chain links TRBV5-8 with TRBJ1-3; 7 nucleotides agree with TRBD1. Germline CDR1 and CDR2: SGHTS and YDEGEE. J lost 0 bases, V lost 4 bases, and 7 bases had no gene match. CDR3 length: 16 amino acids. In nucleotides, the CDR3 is TGTGCCAGCAGCCAACTGACAGGGCCCTCTGGAAACACCATATATTTT. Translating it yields CASSQLTGPSGNTIYF.

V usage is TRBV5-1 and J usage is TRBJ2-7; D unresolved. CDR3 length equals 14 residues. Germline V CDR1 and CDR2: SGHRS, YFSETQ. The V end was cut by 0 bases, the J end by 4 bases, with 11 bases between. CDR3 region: CASSLDGPRYEQYF. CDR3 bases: TGCGCCAGCAGCTTGGACGGACCGCGATACGAGCAGTACTTC.

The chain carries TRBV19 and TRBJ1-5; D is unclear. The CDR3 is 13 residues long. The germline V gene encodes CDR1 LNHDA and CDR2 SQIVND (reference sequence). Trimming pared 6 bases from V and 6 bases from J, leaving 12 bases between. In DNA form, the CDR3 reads TGTGCCAGTAGCCAGGATGTATCTCAGCCCCAGCATTTT. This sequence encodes CASSQDVSQPQHF.

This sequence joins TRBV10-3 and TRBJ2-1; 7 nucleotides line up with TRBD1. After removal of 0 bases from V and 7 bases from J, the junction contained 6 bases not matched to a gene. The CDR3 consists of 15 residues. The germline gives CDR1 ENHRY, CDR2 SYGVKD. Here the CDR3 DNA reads TGTGCCATCAGTGAGTCGAGACAGGGTGGGAATGAGCAGTTCTTC. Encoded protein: CAISESRQGGNEQFF.

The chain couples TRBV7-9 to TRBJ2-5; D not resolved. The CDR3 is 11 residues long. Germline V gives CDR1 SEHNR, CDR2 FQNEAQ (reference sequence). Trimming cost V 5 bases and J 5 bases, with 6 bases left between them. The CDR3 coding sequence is TGTGCCAGCAGCCGGAAGGAGACCCAGTACTTC. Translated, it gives CASSRKETQYF.